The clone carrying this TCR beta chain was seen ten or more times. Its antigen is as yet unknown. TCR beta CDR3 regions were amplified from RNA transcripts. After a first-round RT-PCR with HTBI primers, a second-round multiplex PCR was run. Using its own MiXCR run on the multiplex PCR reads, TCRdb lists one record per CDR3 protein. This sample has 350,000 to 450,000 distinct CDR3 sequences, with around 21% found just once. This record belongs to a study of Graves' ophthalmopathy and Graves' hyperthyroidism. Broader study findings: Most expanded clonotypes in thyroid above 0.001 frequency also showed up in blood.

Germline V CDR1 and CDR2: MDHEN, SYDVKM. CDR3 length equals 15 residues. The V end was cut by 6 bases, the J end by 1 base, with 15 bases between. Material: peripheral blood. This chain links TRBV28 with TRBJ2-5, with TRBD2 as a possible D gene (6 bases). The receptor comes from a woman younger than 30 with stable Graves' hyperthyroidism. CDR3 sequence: CASRGSGDGQETQYF. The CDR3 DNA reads TGTGCCAGCAGAGGTTCGGGAGATGGCCAAGAGACCCAGTACTTC. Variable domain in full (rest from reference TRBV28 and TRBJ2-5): DVKVTQSSRYLVKRTGEKVFLECVQDMDHENMFWYRQDPGLGLRLIYFSYDVKMKEKGDIPEGYSVSREKKERFSLILESASTNQTSMYLCASRGSGDGQETQYFGPGTRLLVL.